Below, 4 T cell receptor beta chains from the same sample are listed, as sequenced in a study of tumor-infiltrating lymphocytes in primary liver carcinoma. A primer in the constant region served to generate TCR beta cDNA from approximately 450 ng of total RNA. What produced the TCR beta libraries was three nested multiplex PCR rounds using slightly modified ARM-PCR. A C-beta reverse primer and TRBV1-TRBV30 forward primers served in each of the first two PCR rounds, at about 10 cycles apiece. MiXCR was run by TCRdb on the multiplex PCR reads, yielding one entry per CDR3 protein. The profile shows about 300,000 distinct CDR3 sequences, more than 55% of them singletons. RNA isolated from unsorted whole blood supplied the blood RNA, with germline DNA also extracted. The material sequenced was peripheral blood. The receptor set was obtained from a man aged 40-50 years with primary liver carcinoma and hepatitis B virus infection.

The chain links TRBV11-3 to TRBJ2-7; the D gene is possibly TRBD2 (7 bases). Per the germline V gene, CDR1 is SGHNT and CDR2 is YENEEA. V was shortened by 10 bases and J by 6 bases, with 28 bases between the two germline ends. CDR3 length equals 16 residues. The CDR3 is CAISLGGGPSAGEQYF. CDR3 sequence (DNA): TGTGCCATTAGCTTAGGGGGGGGTCCCAGCGCGGGCGAGCAGTACTTC.

This clonotype has a handful of counts. The chain employs TRBV30 and TRBJ2-7; D is tentatively TRBD1 or TRBD2 (5 bases each). Between the trimmed V and J ends, which lost 3 bases and 2 bases, there was a span of 14 bases. This CDR3 comprises 14 residues. In germline, CDR1 is GTSNPN, CDR2 SVGIG (reference sequence). DNA for the CDR3: TGTGCCTGGAGCCCGGGACGGCGAACCTACGAGCAGTACTTC. This codes for CAWSPGRRTYEQYF.

This clonotype has a count of ten or more. This chain uses TRBV6-6 with TRBJ1-3; 8 bases fit TRBD1. The germline gives CDR1 MNHNY, CDR2 SVGAGI (reference sequence). Trimming at V came to 7 bases and at J to 0 bases, leaving 2 bases not matched to a gene. The CDR3 has 14 residues. CDR3 in DNA: TGTGCCAGCAATACAGGGGGCTCTGGAAACACCATATATTTT. Protein: CASNTGGSGNTIYF.

Note on this clonotype: Possible read error: a much larger clone is one base away. The chain combines TRBV5-5 with TRBJ2-5, with 7 bases fitting TRBD1. From germline, CDR1 is SGHKS and CDR2 YYEKEE (reference sequence). V lost 4 bases and J lost 1; bases outside the gene matches: 7. The CDR3 spans 15 residues. This CDR3 reads CASSATGQTQETQYF. The CDR3 DNA reads TGTGCCAGCAGCGCGACAGGGCAGACCCAAGAGACCCAGTACTTC.